One TCR beta chain is described in this entry. Assay used: immunoSEQ multiplex PCR; TCRdb lists only in-frame clones, some missing. Of 15,000 to 20,000 clones listed, over 75% were seen once; the top ten hold 30%. This entry is derived from a study of T cells in localized non-small cell lung cancer. Germline CDR1 and CDR2: SNHLY and FYNNEI. The CDR3 length is 15 residues. The germline V and J ends were trimmed by 2 bases and 2 bases, with 11 bases remaining between them. V gene TRBV2 combines with J gene TRBJ2-3; D is unclear. The sequencing used peripheral blood, collected before any cancer treatment. The source of this sequence is a male donor aged 60 or over with stage I lung adenocarcinoma. The CDR3 region is CASSESLLLTDTQYF. The CDR3, as DNA: TGTGCCAGCAGTGAAAGTTTGCTACTCACAGATACGCAGTATTTT.